This is a list of T cell receptor beta chains from one sample in a study of response to subunit inactivated influenza vaccine. TCRdb passed the RT-PCR reads through MiXCR, listing each CDR3 protein once. The data contain approximately 300,000 distinct CDR3 sequences, 20% to 25% of them singletons. Sample: PBMCs from blood, taken about 19 months after vaccination. Every receptor here comes from a man in his fifties or sixties who received an inactivated influenza vaccine. The CDR3 runs from the conserved cysteine through the conserved F or W. A D gene is named only where the DNA matches it firmly. Clone size is shown for a subset of rows, as once, few, many or a class of expanded clone.

j_call clone_size d_call cdr3_length v_call cdr3_aa cdr3_nt
TRBJ2-1 - TRBD1 16 TRBV28 CASSLRGTERYNEQFF TGTGCCAGCAGTTTGCGAGGGACAGAACGCTACAATGAGCAGTTCTTC
TRBJ2-6 - - 13 TRBV28 CASTSGGANVLTF TGTGCCAGCACCTCGGGTGGGGCCAACGTCCTGACTTTC
TRBJ2-2 few - 12 TRBV12-3/TRBV12-4 CASTQGSGELFF TGTGCCAGCACCCAGGGGTCCGGGGAGCTGTTTTTT
TRBJ2-1 - - 16 TRBV4-2 CASSQDRRVPNNEQFF TGTGCCAGCAGCCAAGATAGGCGGGTCCCAAACAATGAGCAGTTCTTC
TRBJ2-7 few - 18 TRBV2 CASSEGWPGGSSSYEQYF TGTGCCAGCAGTGAAGGTTGGCCGGGCGGGTCTAGCTCCTACGAGCAGTACTTC
TRBJ1-2 - - 13 TRBV7-9 CASSLSLNYGYTF TGTGCCAGCAGCTTAAGTCTAAACTATGGCTACACCTTC
TRBJ2-1 - - 14 TRBV20-1 CSAFEGWDYNEQFF TGCAGTGCGTTCGAGGGGTGGGACTACAATGAGCAGTTCTTC
TRBJ2-7 once TRBD2 14 TRBV7-2 CASRAGGRSGEQYF TGTGCCAGCAGAGCTGGCGGGAGATCCGGCGAGCAGTACTTC
TRBJ2-5 - - 13 TRBV10-3 CAIRDSAQETQYF TGTGCCATCAGGGACAGCGCACAAGAGACCCAGTACTTC
TRBJ2-1 few TRBD1 14 TRBV2 CASSRDRGVNEQFF TGTGCCAGCAGCCGGGACAGGGGTGTCAATGAGCAGTTCTTC
TRBJ1-1 few - 12 TRBV12-3/TRBV12-4 CASTPGSFTAFF TGTGCCAGCACCCCCGGATCTTTCACAGCTTTCTTT
TRBJ1-6 - - 17 TRBV4-2 CASSQVRISSYNSPLHF TGTGCCAGCAGCCAAGTCAGGATTAGCTCCTATAATTCACCCCTCCACTTT
TRBJ2-3 few - 12 TRBV29-1 CSVEIGGALQYF TGCAGCGTTGAAATTGGGGGGGCCCTACAGTATTTT
TRBJ2-7 - - 12 TRBV20-1 CSASLGWNEQYF TGCAGTGCCTCACTAGGGTGGAACGAGCAGTACTTC
TRBJ2-1 - TRBD2 14 TRBV29-1 CSVAQLAVHNEQFF TGCAGCGTTGCCCAGCTAGCGGTTCACAATGAGCAGTTCTTC
TRBJ1-2 - - 15 TRBV6-1 CASSQDGASNYGYTF TGTGCCAGCAGCCAAGACGGCGCCTCTAACTATGGCTACACCTTC
TRBJ2-3 few - 17 TRBV18 CASSPRATEFSTDTQYF TGTGCCAGCTCACCACGGGCGACTGAATTCAGCACAGATACGCAGTATTTT
TRBJ2-3 - - 14 TRBV15 CATSSIGQTDTQYF TGTGCCACCAGCAGCATTGGACAGACAGATACGCAGTATTTT
TRBJ2-5 - TRBD2 14 TRBV5-1 CASSPGTSKETQYF TGCGCCAGCAGTCCCGGGACTAGTAAAGAGACCCAGTACTTC
TRBJ1-2 - TRBD1 16 TRBV15 CATSSSVAGGTSGYTF TGTGCCACCAGCAGCTCAGTAGCAGGGGGAACGAGTGGCTACACCTTC
TRBJ1-1 few - 14 TRBV19 CASSIGTGLTEAFF TGTGCCAGTAGTATAGGAACAGGGCTCACTGAAGCTTTCTTT
TRBJ2-7 - - 16 TRBV12-3/TRBV12-4 CASSLPRVRLNHEQYF TGTGCCAGCAGTCTACCTCGGGTCCGTCTTAACCACGAGCAGTACTTC
TRBJ1-1 many - 11 TRBV7-2 CASSSGHGTLF TGTGCCAGCAGCTCAGGCCACGGGACTTTATTT
TRBJ1-3 - - 14 TRBV27 CASDSVVLGNTIYF TGTGCCAGCGATTCGGTTGTACTAGGAAACACCATATATTTT
TRBJ1-1 - - 15 TRBV6-2/TRBV6-3 CAGPFGRLRDTEAFF TGTGCCGGTCCGTTTGGTCGGCTTAGGGACACTGAAGCTTTCTTT
TRBJ1-1 - - 14 TRBV20-1 CSAPPGGGNTEAFF TGCAGTGCTCCTCCGGGGGGTGGGAACACTGAAGCTTTCTTT